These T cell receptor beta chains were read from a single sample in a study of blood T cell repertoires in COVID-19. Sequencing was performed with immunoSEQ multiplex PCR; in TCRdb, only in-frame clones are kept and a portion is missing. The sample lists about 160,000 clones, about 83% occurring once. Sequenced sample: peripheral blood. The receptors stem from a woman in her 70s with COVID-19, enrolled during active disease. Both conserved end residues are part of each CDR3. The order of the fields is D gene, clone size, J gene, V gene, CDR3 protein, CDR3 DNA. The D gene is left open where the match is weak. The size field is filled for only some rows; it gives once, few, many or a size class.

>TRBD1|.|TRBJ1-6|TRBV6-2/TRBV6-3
CASSSGQYYNSPLHF
TGTGCCAGCAGTTCGGGACAGTACTATAATTCACCCCTCCACTTT
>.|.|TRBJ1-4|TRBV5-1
CASTRGASTNEKLFF
TGCGCCAGCACCCGAGGAGCCTCAACTAATGAAAAACTGTTTTTT
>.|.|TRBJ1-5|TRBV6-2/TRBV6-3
CASSYPEPQHF
TGTGCCAGCAGTTACCCCGAGCCCCAGCATTTT
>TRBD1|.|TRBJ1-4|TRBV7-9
CASSQGGRGEEKLFF
TGTGCCAGCAGCCAGGGAGGCAGGGGGGAAGAAAAACTGTTTTTT
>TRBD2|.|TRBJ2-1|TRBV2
CASSDQLAGGLNRNEQFF
TGTGCCAGCAGTGATCAACTAGCGGGGGGCCTCAACCGGAATGAGCAGTTCTTC
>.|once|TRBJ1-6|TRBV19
CASSIRVFPGRGDSPLHF
TGTGCCAGTAGTATTCGCGTCTTTCCGGGCCGGGGGGATTCACCCCTCCACTTT
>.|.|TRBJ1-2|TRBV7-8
CASSPGGRGGIYGYTF
TGTGCCAGCAGCCCGGGGGGCCGAGGAGGTATCTATGGCTACACCTTC
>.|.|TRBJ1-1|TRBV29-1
CSVENRGGGTEAFF
TGCAGCGTTGAAAATAGGGGCGGCGGCACTGAAGCTTTCTTT
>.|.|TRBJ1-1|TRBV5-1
CASSLQGYWDTEAFF
TGCGCCAGCAGCTTGCAGGGATACTGGGACACTGAAGCTTTCTTT
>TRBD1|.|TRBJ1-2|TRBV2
CASSEGSPGQGARGYTF
TGTGCCAGCAGTGAAGGATCCCCGGGACAGGGGGCTCGAGGCTACACCTTC
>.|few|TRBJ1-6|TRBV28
CASCLGGSHSPLHF
TGTGCCAGCTGCCTCGGGGGTAGTCATTCACCCCTCCACTTT
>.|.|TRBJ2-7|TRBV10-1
CASSEFMAGSYEQYF
TGCGCCAGCAGTGAGTTTATGGCGGGCTCCTACGAGCAGTACTTC
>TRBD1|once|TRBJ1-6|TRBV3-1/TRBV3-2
CASSQVRTGDAPLHF
TGTGCCAGCAGCCAAGTCCGGACAGGGGATGCACCCCTCCACTTT
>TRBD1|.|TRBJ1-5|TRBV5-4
CASSVGTGDQPQHF
TGTGCCAGCAGCGTCGGGACAGGGGATCAGCCCCAGCATTTT
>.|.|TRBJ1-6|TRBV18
CASSPTGRAREGGGSPLHF
TGTGCCAGCTCACCGACTGGGAGAGCGAGGGAAGGTGGGGGGTCACCCCTCCACTTT
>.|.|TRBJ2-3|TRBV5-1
CASSARLAPGQPDTQYF
TGCGCCAGCAGCGCGAGACTAGCCCCCGGACAGCCAGATACGCAGTATTTT
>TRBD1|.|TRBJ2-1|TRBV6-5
CASISDRASYNEQFF
TGTGCCAGCATATCGGACAGGGCTTCCTACAATGAGCAGTTCTTC
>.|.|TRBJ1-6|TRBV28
CASSLSSAGRGSPLHF
TGTGCCAGCAGTTTAAGTTCAGCAGGCCGAGGGTCACCCCTCCACTTT
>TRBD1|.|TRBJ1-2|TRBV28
CASSDSSGQGNYGYTF
TGTGCCAGCAGTGACAGCTCGGGACAGGGCAACTATGGCTACACCTTC
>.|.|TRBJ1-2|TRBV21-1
CASNLQQAHYGYTF
TGTGCCAGCAACCTCCAACAGGCCCACTATGGCTACACCTTC
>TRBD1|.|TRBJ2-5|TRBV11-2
CASSKDRSQETQYF
TGTGCCAGCAGCAAGGACAGGTCCCAAGAGACCCAGTACTTC
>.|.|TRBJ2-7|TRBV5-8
CASTLGGLNSYEQYF
TGTGCCAGCACCTTGGGGGGCTTGAACTCCTACGAGCAGTACTTC